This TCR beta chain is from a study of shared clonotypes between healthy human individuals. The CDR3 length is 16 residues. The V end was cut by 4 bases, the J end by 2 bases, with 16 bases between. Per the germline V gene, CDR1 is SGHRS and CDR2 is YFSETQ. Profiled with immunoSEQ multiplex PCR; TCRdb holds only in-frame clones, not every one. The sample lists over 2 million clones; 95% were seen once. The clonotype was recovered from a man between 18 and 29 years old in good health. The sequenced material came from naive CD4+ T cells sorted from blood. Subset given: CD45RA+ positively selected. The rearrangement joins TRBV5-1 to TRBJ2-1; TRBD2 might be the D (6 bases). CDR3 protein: CASSPLSGGTYNEQFF. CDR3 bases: TGCGCCAGCAGCCCGCTTAGTGGGGGGACCTACAATGAGCAGTTCTTC. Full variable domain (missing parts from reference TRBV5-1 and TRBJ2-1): KAGVTQTPRYLIKTRGQQVTLSCSPISGHRSVSWYQQTPGQGLQFLFEYFSETQRNKGNFPGRFSGRQFSNSRSEMNVSTLELGDSALYLCASSPLSGGTYNEQFFGPGTRLTVL.